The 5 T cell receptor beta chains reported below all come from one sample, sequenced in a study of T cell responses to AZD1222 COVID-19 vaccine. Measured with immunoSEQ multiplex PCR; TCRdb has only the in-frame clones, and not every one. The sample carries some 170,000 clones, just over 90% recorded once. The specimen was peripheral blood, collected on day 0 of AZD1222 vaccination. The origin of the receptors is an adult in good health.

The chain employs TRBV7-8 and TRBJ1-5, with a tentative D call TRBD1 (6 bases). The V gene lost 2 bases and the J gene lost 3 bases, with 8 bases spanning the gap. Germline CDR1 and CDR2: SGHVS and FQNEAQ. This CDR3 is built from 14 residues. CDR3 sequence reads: CASSLQGTNQPQHF. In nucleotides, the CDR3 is TGTGCCAGCAGCTTACAGGGGACCAATCAGCCCCAGCATTTT.

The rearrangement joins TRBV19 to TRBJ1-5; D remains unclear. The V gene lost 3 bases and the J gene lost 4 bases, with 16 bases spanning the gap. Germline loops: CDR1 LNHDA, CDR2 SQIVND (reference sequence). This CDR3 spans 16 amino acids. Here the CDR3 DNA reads TGTGCCAGTAGTATCCTTTATGAGAGGGCGAATCAGCCCCAGCATTTT. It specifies CASSILYERANQPQHF.

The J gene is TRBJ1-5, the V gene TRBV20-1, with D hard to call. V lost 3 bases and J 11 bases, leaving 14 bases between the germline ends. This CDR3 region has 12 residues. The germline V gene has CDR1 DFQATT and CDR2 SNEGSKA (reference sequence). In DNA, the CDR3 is TGCAGTGCTAGTGAGCTTCTGCGAGCCCAGCATTTT. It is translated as CSASELLRAQHF.

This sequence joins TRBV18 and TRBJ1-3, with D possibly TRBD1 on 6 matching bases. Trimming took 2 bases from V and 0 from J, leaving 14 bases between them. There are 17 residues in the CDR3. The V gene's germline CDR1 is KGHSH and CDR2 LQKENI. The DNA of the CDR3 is TGTGCCAGCTCACCAAACAGGGTCCCCACCTCTGGAAACACCATATATTTT. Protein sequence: CASSPNRVPTSGNTIYF.

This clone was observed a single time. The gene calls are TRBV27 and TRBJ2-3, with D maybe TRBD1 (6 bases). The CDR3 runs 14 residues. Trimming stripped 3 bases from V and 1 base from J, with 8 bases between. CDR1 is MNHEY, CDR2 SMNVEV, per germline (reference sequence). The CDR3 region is CASSFPGGTDTQYF. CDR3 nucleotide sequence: TGTGCCAGCAGTTTCCCAGGGGGCACAGATACGCAGTATTTT.